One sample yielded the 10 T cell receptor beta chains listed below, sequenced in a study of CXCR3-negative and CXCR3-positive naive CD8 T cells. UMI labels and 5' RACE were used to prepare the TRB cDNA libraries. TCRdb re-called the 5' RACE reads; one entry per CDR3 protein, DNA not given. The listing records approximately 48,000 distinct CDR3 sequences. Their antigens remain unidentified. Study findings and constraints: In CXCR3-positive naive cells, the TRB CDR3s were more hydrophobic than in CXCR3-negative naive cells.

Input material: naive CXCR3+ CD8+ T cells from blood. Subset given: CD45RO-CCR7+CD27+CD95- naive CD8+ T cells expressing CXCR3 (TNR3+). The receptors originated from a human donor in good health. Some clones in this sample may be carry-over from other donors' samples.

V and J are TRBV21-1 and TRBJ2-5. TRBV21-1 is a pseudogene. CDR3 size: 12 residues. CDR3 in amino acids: CASIPQKETQYF.

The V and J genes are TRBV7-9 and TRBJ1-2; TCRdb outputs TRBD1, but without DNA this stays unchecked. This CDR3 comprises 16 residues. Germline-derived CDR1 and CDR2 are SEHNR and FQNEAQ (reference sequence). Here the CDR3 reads CASSDFRGQGRYGYTF.

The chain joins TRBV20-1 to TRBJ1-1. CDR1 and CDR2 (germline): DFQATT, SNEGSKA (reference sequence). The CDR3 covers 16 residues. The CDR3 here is CSARDLVSSVNTEAFF.

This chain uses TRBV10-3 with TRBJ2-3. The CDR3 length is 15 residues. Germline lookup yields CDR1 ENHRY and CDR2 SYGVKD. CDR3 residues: CAISPEKLETDTQYF.

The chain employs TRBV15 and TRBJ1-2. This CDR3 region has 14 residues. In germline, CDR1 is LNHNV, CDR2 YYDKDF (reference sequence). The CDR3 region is CATSRGSGKDGYTF. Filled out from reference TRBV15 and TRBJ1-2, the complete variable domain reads DAMVIQNPRYQVTQFGKPVTLSCSQTLNHNVMYWYQQKSSQAPKLLFHYYDKDFNNEADTPDNFQSRRPNTSFCFLDIRSPGLGDTAMYLCATSRGSGKDGYTFGSGTRLTVV.

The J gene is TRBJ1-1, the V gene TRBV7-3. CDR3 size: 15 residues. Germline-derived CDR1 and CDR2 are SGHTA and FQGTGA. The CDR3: CASSLLGGAGTEAFF.

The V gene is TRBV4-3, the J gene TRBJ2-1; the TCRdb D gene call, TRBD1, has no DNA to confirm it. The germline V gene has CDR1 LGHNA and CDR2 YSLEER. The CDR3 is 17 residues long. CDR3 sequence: CASSQEDWGDSYNEQFF.

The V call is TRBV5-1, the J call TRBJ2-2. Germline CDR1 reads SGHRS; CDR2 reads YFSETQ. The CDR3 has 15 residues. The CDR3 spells CASSNDGTNTGELFF.

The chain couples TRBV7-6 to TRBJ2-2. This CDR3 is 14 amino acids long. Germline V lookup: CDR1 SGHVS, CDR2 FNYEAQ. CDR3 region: CASSLGWSTGELFF. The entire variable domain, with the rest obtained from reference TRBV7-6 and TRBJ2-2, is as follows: GAGVSQSPRYKVTKRGQDVALRCDPISGHVSLYWYRQALGQGPEFLTYFNYEAQQDKSGLPNDRFSAERPEGSISTLTIQRTEQRDSAMYRCASSLGWSTGELFFGEGSRLTVL.

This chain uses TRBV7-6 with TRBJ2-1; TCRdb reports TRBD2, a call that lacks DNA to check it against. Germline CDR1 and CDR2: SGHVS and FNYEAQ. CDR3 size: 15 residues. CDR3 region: CASSLGAGGLNEQFF. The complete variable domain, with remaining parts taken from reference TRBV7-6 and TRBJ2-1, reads GAGVSQSPRYKVTKRGQDVALRCDPISGHVSLYWYRQALGQGPEFLTYFNYEAQQDKSGLPNDRFSAERPEGSISTLTIQRTEQRDSAMYRCASSLGAGGLNEQFFGPGTRLTVL.